The 30 T cell receptor beta chains below all came from one sample that was sequenced in a study of shared clonotypes between healthy human individuals. The method was immunoSEQ multiplex PCR; TCRdb's version includes in-frame clones alone and lacks a portion of them. The data contain 2 million to 3 million clones, 93% of them seen just once; the ten biggest clones take up 0.36%. Sequencing was done on a sample of naive CD4+ T cells from PBMCs. Subset reported: CD45RA+ positively selected. Source of these receptors: a young man in good health. Some clones in this sample may be carry-over from other donors' samples.

The rearrangement uses TRBV30 and TRBJ1-4, with no clear D. The CDR3 loop spans 15 amino acids. Germline V gene lookup returns CDR1 GTSNPN and CDR2 SVGIG (reference sequence). V was pared by 0 bases and J by 8 bases, with 16 bases between. The CDR3 protein is CAWSVGSRREEKLFF. The DNA of the CDR3 is TGTGCCTGGAGTGTGGGGTCCCGTAGGGAGGAAAAACTGTTTTTT.

Only one count was recorded for this clone. The rearrangement uses TRBV29-1 and TRBJ2-1; D is unresolved. CDR1 is SQVTM, CDR2 ANQGSEA, per germline. The CDR3 sequence is 14 residues long. The V and J ends lost 6 bases and 0 bases respectively, with 12 bases between them. CDR3 sequence: CSVESQFSYNEQFF. Here the CDR3 DNA reads TGCAGCGTCGAGAGTCAGTTCTCCTACAATGAGCAGTTCTTC.

The rearrangement uses TRBV27 and TRBJ2-4; D possibly corresponds to TRBD1 (6 bases). Germline V gene lookup returns CDR1 MNHEY and CDR2 SMNVEV (reference sequence). CDR3 length: 16 residues. V lost 5 bases and J lost 1, with 15 bases in between. CDR3 DNA sequence: TGTGCCAGCAGTCCCCAGGGGAGTTTGGCCAAAAACATTCAGTACTTC. It translates to CASSPQGSLAKNIQYF.

This clone was seen a single time. This chain joins TRBV27 and TRBJ1-1; D possibly corresponds to TRBD1 (5 bases). The CDR3 runs 14 residues. With 4 bases removed from V and 1 base from J, the gap between germline ends came to 10 bases. Germline assignment: CDR1 MNHEY and CDR2 SMNVEV (reference sequence). CDR3 region: CASSWGTANTEAFF. In DNA, the CDR3 is TGTGCCAGCAGTTGGGGGACGGCGAACACTGAAGCTTTCTTT.

V usage is TRBV2 and J usage is TRBJ2-7, with 8 nucleotides matching TRBD1. Germline CDR1 is SNHLY and CDR2 is FYNNEI. This CDR3 region has 12 residues. The junction had 8 bases not matched to a gene; V was cut back by 4 bases and J by 12 bases. The CDR3: CASSASGGRGYF. The CDR3 DNA follows: TGTGCCAGCAGTGCATCAGGGGGCCGGGGGTACTTC.

This chain connects TRBV9 to TRBJ2-6, with 9 bases lining up with TRBD1. CDR1 is SGDLS and CDR2 is YYNGEE in the germline V gene. J lost 0 bases, V lost 4 bases, and 8 bases had no gene match. This CDR3 region has 18 residues. CDR3 residues: CASSSWTGARSGANVLTF. In nucleotides, the CDR3 is TGTGCCAGCAGCTCCTGGACAGGGGCCCGCTCTGGGGCCAACGTCCTGACTTTC. Variable domain in full (rest from reference TRBV9 and TRBJ2-6): DSGVTQTPKHLITATGQRVTLRCSPRSGDLSVYWYQQSLDQGLQFLIQYYNGEERAKGNILERFSAQQFPDLHSELNLSSLELGDSALYFCASSSWTGARSGANVLTFGAGSRLTVL.

The chain joins TRBV19 to TRBJ1-4; TRBD1 agrees at 7 bases. Germline V gives CDR1 LNHDA, CDR2 SQIVND (reference sequence). CDR3 length equals 15 residues. The V gene end was trimmed by 3 bases and the J gene end by 8 bases; junction bases not matched to a gene: 9. CDR3 loop: CASSITGVREEKLFF. CDR3 coding DNA: TGTGCCAGTAGTATCACAGGGGTAAGAGAAGAAAAACTGTTTTTT.

The V and J genes are TRBV7-9 and TRBJ1-1; D unclear. V shed 5 bases and J shed 1 base, with 14 bases lying between them. The CDR3 spans 15 residues. Per germline, CDR1 SEHNR and CDR2 FQNEAQ (reference sequence). CDR3 region: CASSNRAVENTEAFF. CDR3 coding DNA: TGTGCCAGCAGCAATAGGGCAGTAGAGAACACTGAAGCTTTCTTT.

A word on this clone: Additional DNA sequences in this sample encode the identical CDR3. This chain joins TRBV5-1 and TRBJ1-2, with D perhaps TRBD1 (6 bases). The CDR3 length is 15 residues. Trimming cost V 0 bases and J 0 bases, with 9 bases left between them. Per germline, CDR1 SGHRS and CDR2 YFSETQ. CDR3 bases: TGCGCCAGCAGCTTGGTAGCAGGGGCTAACTATGGCTACACCTTC. Protein: CASSLVAGANYGYTF.

Of note for this clone: The junction differs from germline at one of its ends, possibly a read error. The J gene is TRBJ2-7, the V gene TRBV15; 8 bases align to TRBD1. This CDR3 region has 13 residues. CDR1 LNHNV and CDR2 YYDKDF come from the germline V gene (reference sequence). CDR3: CATSRDEQGAAEF. CDR3 coding DNA: TGTGCCACCAGCAGAGATGAGCAGGGGGCGGCCGAATTC.

The chain is built from TRBV5-1 and TRBJ2-5; D might be TRBD2 (6 bases). Trimming removed 0 bases from V and 3 bases from J, with 15 bases in between. CDR1 is SGHRS, CDR2 YFSETQ, per germline. The CDR3 is 16 residues long. The CDR3 protein is CASSLASAGLKETQYF. The CDR3 DNA reads as TGCGCCAGCAGCTTGGCCTCCGCGGGGCTAAAAGAGACCCAGTACTTC.

The CDR3 DNA sequence: TGTGCCAGCAGCTTAGGCCGGGGACTAGCGGTCAACACCGGGGAGCTGTTTTTT. Amino acid sequence: CASSLGRGLAVNTGELFF. The rearrangement links TRBV11-3 to TRBJ2-2; 11 nucleotides line up with TRBD2. The V gene end was trimmed by 1 base and the J gene end by 2 bases; junction bases not matched to a gene: 6. Germline assignment: CDR1 SGHNT and CDR2 YENEEA. The CDR3 consists of 18 residues.

The gene calls are TRBV7-6 and TRBJ2-1; the match to TRBD2 covers 10 bases. J gave up 9 bases and V 2 bases, and 4 bases lay outside the gene matches. Germline loops: CDR1 SGHVS, CDR2 FNYEAQ. The CDR3 runs to 14 residues. CDR3: CASSLTQREGEQFF. The CDR3 region has the DNA TGTGCCAGCAGCTTAACGCAGCGGGAGGGTGAGCAGTTCTTC.

The V and J genes are TRBV7-2 and TRBJ2-7, with a weak D call TRBD2 (6 bases). V lost 1 base, J lost 3 bases, and 13 bases lay in between. The CDR3 has 15 amino acids. Germline V gives CDR1 SGHTA, CDR2 FQGNSA. The CDR3: CASSLDAGLHYEQYF. In nucleotides, the CDR3 is TGTGCCAGCAGCTTAGATGCGGGGCTACACTACGAGCAGTACTTC.

The chain employs TRBV27 and TRBJ2-3; 8 bases align to TRBD2. After removal of 6 bases from V and 5 bases from J, the junction contained 13 bases not matched to a gene. This CDR3 spans 16 amino acids. Germline V CDR1 and CDR2: MNHEY, SMNVEV (reference sequence). The chain's CDR3 is CASSLTQREQGDTQYF. Written as DNA, the CDR3 is TGTGCCAGCAGCCTTACCCAGCGGGAGCAGGGAGATACGCAGTATTTT.

The gene calls are TRBV9 and TRBJ1-4; 8 bases map to TRBD1. CDR1 and CDR2 (germline): SGDLS, YYNGEE. This CDR3 has 15 amino acids. The junction had 9 bases not matched to a gene; V was cut back by 3 bases and J by 8 bases. The DNA of the CDR3 is TGTGCCAGCAGCGCAGACAGGGGAGGAATCGAAAAACTGTTTTTT. Translating it yields CASSADRGGIEKLFF.

This chain connects TRBV10-3 to TRBJ2-5; a possible D gene is TRBD2 (6 bases). Trimming stripped 0 bases from V and 9 bases from J, with 17 bases between. CDR1 ENHRY and CDR2 SYGVKD come from the germline V gene. The CDR3 covers 15 residues. DNA of the CDR3: TGTGCCATCAGTGAGTCCGGGGGTGAGAAGGCGGCCCAGTACTTC. Amino acids: CAISESGGEKAAQYF.

The chain joins TRBV10-3 to TRBJ1-3; D remains unclear. V was clipped by 10 bases and J by 2 bases, with 12 bases between them. From germline, CDR1 is ENHRY and CDR2 SYGVKD. The CDR3 sequence is 13 residues long. CDR3 bases: TGTGCCACCGAGCGGAAGACTGGAAACACCATATATTTT. It yields the protein CATERKTGNTIYF.

The J gene is TRBJ1-5, the V gene TRBV7-2; 7 bases align to TRBD1. Looked up from germline, CDR1 is SGHTA and CDR2 is FQGNSA. The CDR3 contains 14 residues. V shed 2 bases and J 3 bases; nucleotides not matched to a gene: 1. CDR3 in DNA: TGTGCCAGCAGCTTAACAGGGGACAATCAGCCCCAGCATTTT. The encoded protein is CASSLTGDNQPQHF.

The gene calls are TRBV2 and TRBJ1-5; D is uncertain. The CDR3 consists of 13 residues. Germline-derived CDR1 and CDR2 are SNHLY and FYNNEI. V lost 6 bases to trimming and J lost 13 bases, with 19 bases between them. CDR3 coding DNA: TGTGCCAGCAGCGATTACGGCGTGACATATCAGCATTTT. It specifies CASSDYGVTYQHF.

The chain employs TRBV18 and TRBJ2-3, with D perhaps TRBD2 (5 bases). Germline V gives CDR1 KGHSH, CDR2 LQKENI. Trimming took off 4 bases at V and 2 bases at J, with 13 bases between the two ends. The CDR3 is 15 amino acids. The CDR3, as DNA: TGTGCCAGCTCACACGAGCGGACTCCCACAGATACGCAGTATTTT. This encodes CASSHERTPTDTQYF. Full variable domain (outside the CDR3, taken from reference TRBV18 and TRBJ2-3): NAGVMQNPRHLVRRRGQEARLRCSPMKGHSHVYWYRQLPEEGLKFMVYLQKENIIDESGMPKERFSAEFPKEGPSILRIQQVVRGDSAAYFCASSHERTPTDTQYFGPGTRLTVL.

This chain joins TRBV16 and TRBJ1-1, with a tentative D call TRBD1 (5 bases). The germline V and J ends were trimmed by 2 bases and 3 bases, with 10 bases remaining between them. Per germline, CDR1 KGHSY and CDR2 FQNENV. The CDR3 runs to 14 residues. CDR3 sequence: CASSQRGGHTEAFF. The CDR3 nucleotides are TGTGCCAGCAGCCAACGGGGCGGTCACACTGAAGCTTTCTTT.

The gene calls are TRBV6-1 and TRBJ2-5; perhaps D is TRBD1 or TRBD2 (5 bases each). V was trimmed by 4 bases and J by 4 bases, leaving 19 bases between them. CDR3 length: 16 amino acids. Germline values: CDR1 MNHNS, CDR2 SASEGT. The CDR3 DNA follows: TGTGCCAGCAGTGTGAACGTGGCAGGGAGTGGAGAGACCCAGTACTTC. It codes for CASSVNVAGSGETQYF.

This clone was observed a single time. The DNA for the CDR3 is TGTGCCTGGAGTGTTGATCTTCTCCCCTACAATGAGCAGTTCTTC. Its translation: CAWSVDLLPYNEQFF. The chain couples TRBV30 to TRBJ2-1; D is unclear. This CDR3 contains 15 residues. CDR1 is GTSNPN and CDR2 is SVGIG in the germline V gene (reference sequence). Trimming stripped 0 bases from V and 2 bases from J, with 11 bases between.

The rearrangement joins TRBV19 to TRBJ1-1, with D possibly matching TRBD1 (6 bases). Germline V gives CDR1 LNHDA, CDR2 SQIVND (reference sequence). V was clipped by 6 bases and J by 3 bases, with 14 bases between them. CDR3 length: 14 amino acids. In DNA, the CDR3 is TGTGCCAGTAGCAACAGGGCCTGGGACACTGAAGCTTTCTTT. Translated: CASSNRAWDTEAFF.

This sequence joins TRBV6-1 and TRBJ2-7; D unclear. Trimming shortened V by 5 bases and J by 3 bases, and 8 bases separated the two germline ends. Per the germline V gene, CDR1 is MNHNS and CDR2 is SASEGT. This CDR3 is built from 12 residues. This CDR3 is CASSTDGYEQYF. DNA of the CDR3: TGTGCCAGCAGTACCGACGGCTACGAGCAGTACTTC.

The chain combines TRBV10-3 with TRBJ1-2; 9 bases are shared with TRBD1. The CDR3 loop spans 14 amino acids. The V and J ends lost 6 bases and 3 bases, in that order; junction bases with no gene match: 5. Germline values: CDR1 ENHRY, CDR2 SYGVKD. The CDR3 protein is CAISGGQGHYGYTF. The CDR3 DNA is TGTGCCATCAGCGGAGGACAGGGGCACTATGGCTACACCTTC.

In the case of this clone: The sample has other DNA sequences that encode this CDR3 too. This sequence joins TRBV6-5 and TRBJ2-2; 12 nucleotides match TRBD2. The ends lost 6 bases at V and 5 bases at J; junction bases unmatched: 1. Per the germline V gene, CDR1 is MNHEY and CDR2 is SVGAGI. The CDR3 covers 14 residues. This CDR3 reads CASRLAGGTGELFF. The CDR3 DNA follows: TGTGCCAGCAGGCTAGCGGGAGGGACCGGGGAGCTGTTTTTT.

The rearrangement links TRBV2 to TRBJ1-1; 7 bases are a match to TRBD1. The V segment lost 5 bases and the J segment 4 bases; nucleotides outside the gene matches: 7. Germline CDR1 is SNHLY and CDR2 is FYNNEI. This CDR3 contains 14 residues. CDR3: CASSRDSLPTEAFF. The CDR3, as DNA: TGTGCCAGCAGTCGGGACAGCTTGCCCACTGAAGCTTTCTTT.

This chain joins TRBV5-1 and TRBJ2-7; D remains unclear. The germline V gene has CDR1 SGHRS and CDR2 YFSETQ. V shed 0 bases and J shed 0 bases, with 7 bases lying between them. The CDR3 is made up of 14 amino acids. In nucleotides, the CDR3 is TGCGCCAGCAGCTTGGGTTACGACTCCTACGAGCAGTACTTC. Translating it yields CASSLGYDSYEQYF.